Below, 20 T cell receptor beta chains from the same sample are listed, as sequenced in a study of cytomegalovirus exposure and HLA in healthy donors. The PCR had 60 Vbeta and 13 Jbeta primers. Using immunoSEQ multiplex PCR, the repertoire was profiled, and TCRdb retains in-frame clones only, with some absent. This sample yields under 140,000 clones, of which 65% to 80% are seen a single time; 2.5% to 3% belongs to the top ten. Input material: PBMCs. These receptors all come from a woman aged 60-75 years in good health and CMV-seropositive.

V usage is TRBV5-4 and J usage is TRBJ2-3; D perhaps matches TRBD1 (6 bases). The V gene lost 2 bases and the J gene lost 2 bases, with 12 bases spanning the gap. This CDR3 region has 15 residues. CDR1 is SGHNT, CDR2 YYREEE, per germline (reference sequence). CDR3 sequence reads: CASSLKGHPTDTQYF. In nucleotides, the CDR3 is TGTGCCAGCAGCTTAAAGGGACACCCCACAGATACGCAGTATTTT.

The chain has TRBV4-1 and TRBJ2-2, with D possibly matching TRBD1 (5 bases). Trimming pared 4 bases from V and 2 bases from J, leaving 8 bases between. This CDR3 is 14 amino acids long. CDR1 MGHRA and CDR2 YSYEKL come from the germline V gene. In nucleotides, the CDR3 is TGCGCCAGCAGCCGGGGCGGTAACACCGGGGAGCTGTTTTTT. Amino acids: CASSRGGNTGELFF.

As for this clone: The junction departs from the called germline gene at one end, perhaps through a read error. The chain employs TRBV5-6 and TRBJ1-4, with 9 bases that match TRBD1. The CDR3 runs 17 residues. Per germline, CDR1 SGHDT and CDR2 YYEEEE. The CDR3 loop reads CASSSGTGIYRLRKTVF. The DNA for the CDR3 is TGTGCCAGCAGCTCCGGGACAGGGATCTATAGATTAAGAAAAACTGTTTTT. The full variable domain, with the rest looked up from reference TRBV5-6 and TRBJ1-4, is DAGVTQSPTHLIKTRGQQVTLRCSPKSGHDTVSWYQQALGQGPQFIFQYYEEEERQRGNFPDRFSGHQFPNYSSELNVNALLLGDSALYLCASSSGTGIYRLRKTVFGSGTQLSVL.

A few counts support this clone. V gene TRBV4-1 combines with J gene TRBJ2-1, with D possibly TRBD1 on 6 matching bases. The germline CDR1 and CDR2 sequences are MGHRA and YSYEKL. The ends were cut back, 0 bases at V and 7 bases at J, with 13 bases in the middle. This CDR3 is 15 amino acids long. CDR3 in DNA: TGCGCCAGCAGCCAAGATGGGGGCAGGAAAAATGAGCAGTTCTTC. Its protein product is CASSQDGGRKNEQFF.

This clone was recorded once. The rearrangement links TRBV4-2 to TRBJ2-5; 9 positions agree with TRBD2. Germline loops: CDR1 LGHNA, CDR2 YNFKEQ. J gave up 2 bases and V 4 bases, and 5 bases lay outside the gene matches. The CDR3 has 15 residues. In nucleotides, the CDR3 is TGTGCCAGCAGCCGGATTAGCGGGAGTCAAGAGACCCAGTACTTC. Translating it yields CASSRISGSQETQYF.

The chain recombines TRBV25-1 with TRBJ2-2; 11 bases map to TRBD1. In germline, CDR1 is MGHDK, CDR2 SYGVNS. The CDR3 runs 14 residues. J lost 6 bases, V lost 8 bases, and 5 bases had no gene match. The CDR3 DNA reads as TGTGCCAGCTCGGACAGGGGGCAGCCCGGGGAGCTGTTTTTT. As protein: CASSDRGQPGELFF.

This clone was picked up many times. This chain's CDR3 is CASSQPTYKGNIQYF. CDR3 nucleotide sequence: TGCGCCAGCAGCCAACCTACTTATAAGGGGAACATTCAGTACTTC. The chain carries TRBV4-1 and TRBJ2-4, with TRBD1 as a possible D gene (5 bases). In germline, CDR1 is MGHRA, CDR2 YSYEKL. The CDR3 length is 15 residues. V lost 2 bases and J 7 bases, leaving 15 bases between the germline ends.

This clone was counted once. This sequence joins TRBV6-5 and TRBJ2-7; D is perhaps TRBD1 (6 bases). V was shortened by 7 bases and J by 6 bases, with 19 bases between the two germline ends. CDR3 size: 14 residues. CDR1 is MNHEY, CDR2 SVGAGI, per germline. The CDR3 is CASTQGSQGTEQYF. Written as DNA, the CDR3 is TGTGCCAGCACTCAGGGGTCACAGGGTACCGAGCAGTACTTC.

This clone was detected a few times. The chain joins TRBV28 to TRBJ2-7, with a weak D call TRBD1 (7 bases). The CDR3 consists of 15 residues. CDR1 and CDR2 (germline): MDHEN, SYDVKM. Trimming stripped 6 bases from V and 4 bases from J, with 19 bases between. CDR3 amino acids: CASRGPGGGAYEQYF. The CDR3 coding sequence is TGTGCCAGCAGGGGCCCAGGGGGAGGTGCTTACGAGCAGTACTTC.

CDR3 in amino acids: CASAMGLTSTDTQYF. The CDR3 DNA reads as TGTGCCAGCGCTATGGGACTTACTAGCACAGATACGCAGTATTTT. The V gene is TRBV14, the J gene TRBJ2-3; a weak D match, TRBD2 (6 bases). There are 15 residues in the CDR3. Per the germline V gene, CDR1 is SGHDN and CDR2 is FVKESK. V was trimmed by 8 bases and J by 0 bases, leaving 15 bases between them.

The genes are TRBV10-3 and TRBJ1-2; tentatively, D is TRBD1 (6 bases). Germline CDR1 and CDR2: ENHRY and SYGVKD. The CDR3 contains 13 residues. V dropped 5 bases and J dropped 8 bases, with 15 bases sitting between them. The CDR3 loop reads CAISPAGERGYTF. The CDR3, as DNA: TGTGCCATCAGTCCCGCAGGGGAACGCGGCTACACCTTC.

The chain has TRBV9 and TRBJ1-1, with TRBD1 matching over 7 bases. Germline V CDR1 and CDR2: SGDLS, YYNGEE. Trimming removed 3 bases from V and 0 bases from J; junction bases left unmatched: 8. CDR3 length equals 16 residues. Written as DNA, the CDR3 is TGTGCCAGCAGCGGACCGACAGGGTCGATGAACACTGAAGCTTTCTTT. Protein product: CASSGPTGSMNTEAFF.

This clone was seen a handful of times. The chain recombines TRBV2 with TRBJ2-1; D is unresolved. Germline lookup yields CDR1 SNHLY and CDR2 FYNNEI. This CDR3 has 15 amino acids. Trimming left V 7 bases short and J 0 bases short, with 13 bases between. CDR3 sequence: CASTPFANSYNEQFF. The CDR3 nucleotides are TGTGCCAGCACCCCGTTTGCGAACTCCTACAATGAGCAGTTCTTC.

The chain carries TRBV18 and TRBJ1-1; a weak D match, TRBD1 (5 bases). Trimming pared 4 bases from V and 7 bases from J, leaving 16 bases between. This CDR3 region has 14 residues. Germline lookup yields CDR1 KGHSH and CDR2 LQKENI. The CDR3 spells CASSLKNTGDEAFF. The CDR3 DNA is TGTGCCAGCTCACTAAAAAATACGGGGGATGAAGCTTTCTTT.

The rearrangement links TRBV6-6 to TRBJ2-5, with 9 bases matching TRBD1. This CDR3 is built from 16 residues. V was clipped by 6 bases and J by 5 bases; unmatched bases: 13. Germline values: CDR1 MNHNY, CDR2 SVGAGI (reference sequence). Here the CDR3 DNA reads TGTGCCAGCAGAGATCATACAGGGGGCCGGGGGGAGACCCAGTACTTC. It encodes CASRDHTGGRGETQYF.

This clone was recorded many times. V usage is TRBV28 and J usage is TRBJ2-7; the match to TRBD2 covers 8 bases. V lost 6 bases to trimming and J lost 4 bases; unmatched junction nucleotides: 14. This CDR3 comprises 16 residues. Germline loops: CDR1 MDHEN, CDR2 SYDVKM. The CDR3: CASRPAGTRSRYEQYF. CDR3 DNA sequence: TGTGCCAGCAGACCCGCCGGGACTAGGAGTCGATACGAGCAGTACTTC.

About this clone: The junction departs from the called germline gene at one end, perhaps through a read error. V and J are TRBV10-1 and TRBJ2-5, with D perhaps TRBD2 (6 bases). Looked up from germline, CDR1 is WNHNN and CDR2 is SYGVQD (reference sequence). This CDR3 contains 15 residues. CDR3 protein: CASRELAVNQETQYF. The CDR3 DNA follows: TGCGCCAGCAGAGAGTTAGCGGTTAACCAAGAGACCCAGTACTTC.

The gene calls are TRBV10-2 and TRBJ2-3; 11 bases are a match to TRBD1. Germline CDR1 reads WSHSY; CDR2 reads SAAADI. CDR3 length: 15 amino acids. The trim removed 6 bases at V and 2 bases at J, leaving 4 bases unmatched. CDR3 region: CASRDGQGATDTQYF. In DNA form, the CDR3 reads TGCGCCAGCAGGGATGGACAGGGGGCCACAGATACGCAGTATTTT.

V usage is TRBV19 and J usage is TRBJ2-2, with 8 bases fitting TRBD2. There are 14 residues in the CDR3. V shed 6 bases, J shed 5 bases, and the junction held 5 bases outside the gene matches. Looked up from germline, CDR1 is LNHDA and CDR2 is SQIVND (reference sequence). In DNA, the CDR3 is TGTGCCAGTAGGCAAGGCGGGGGGACCGGGGAGCTGTTTTTT. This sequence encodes CASRQGGGTGELFF. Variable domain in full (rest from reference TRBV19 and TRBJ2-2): DGGITQSPKYLFRKEGQNVTLSCEQNLNHDAMYWYRQDPGQGLRLIYYSQIVNDFQKGDIAEGYSVSREKKESFPLTVTSAQKNPTAFYLCASRQGGGTGELFFGEGSRLTVL.

The CDR3, as DNA: TGTGCCAGCAGTCAGGGATTCTATGGCTACACCTTC. Translated, it gives CASSQGFYGYTF. The chain joins TRBV6-1 to TRBJ1-2, with D tentatively TRBD1 (5 bases). V lost 5 bases and J lost 4, with 8 bases in between. The CDR3 is 12 residues long. The V gene's germline CDR1 is MNHNS and CDR2 SASEGT.